Following are 14 T cell receptor beta chains from one sample sequenced in a study of identical twins. TCRdb re-called the 5' RACE reads through MiXCR, storing one row per CDR3 protein. Of around 670,000 distinct CDR3 sequences listed, 6% to 6.5% are singletons. The sample was naive T cells sorted from blood. The receptors were gathered from a man aged 18 to 35 in good health.

This clonotype occurred many times. For the CDR3, the DNA is TGTGCCAGCAGTGTCTGGACAGGGGGTTTGAACACTGAAGCTTTCTTT. As protein: CASSVWTGGLNTEAFF. The chain carries TRBV12-3 or TRBV12-4 and TRBJ1-1, with 10 positions matching TRBD1. Trimming cost V 5 bases and J 0 bases; bases outside gene matches: 6. The CDR3 has 16 amino acids.

This clonotype was picked up many times. The chain recombines TRBV5-5 with TRBJ2-1; D possibly corresponds to TRBD2 (6 bases). Germline CDR1 reads SGHKS; CDR2 reads YYEKEE (reference sequence). Trimming pared 3 bases from V and 6 bases from J, leaving 13 bases between. This CDR3 region has 14 residues. CDR3 in DNA: TGTGCCAGCAGCTCGCCGGGACTTACCAATGAGCAGTTCTTC. This codes for CASSSPGLTNEQFF.

This clonotype came up many times. The V and J genes are TRBV20-1 and TRBJ2-1, with D possibly matching TRBD1 (6 bases). From germline, CDR1 is DFQATT and CDR2 SNEGSKA (reference sequence). The CDR3 totals 10 residues. Trimming left V 2 bases short and J 14 bases short, with 10 bases between. The CDR3 loop is CSARIGGEFF. CDR3 bases: TGCAGTGCTAGAATTGGGGGCGAGTTCTTC.

Ten or more counts support this clonotype. The chain's CDR3 is CSATRLRVDNEQFF. The CDR3 DNA follows: TGCAGTGCGACCCGGTTGAGGGTAGACAATGAGCAGTTCTTC. This chain links TRBV20-1 with TRBJ2-1, with TRBD2 as a possible D gene (5 bases). From germline, CDR1 is DFQATT and CDR2 SNEGSKA (reference sequence). The CDR3 runs to 14 residues. Between the trimmed V and J ends, which lost 6 bases and 5 bases, there was a span of 17 bases.

This clonotype was detected ten times or more. This chain joins TRBV14 and TRBJ2-3; tentative D call: TRBD2 (6 bases). The CDR3 contains 13 residues. Germline CDR1 reads SGHDN; CDR2 reads FVKESK. Trimming removed 4 bases from V and 8 bases from J, with 13 bases in between. The CDR3 here is CASSRRTEGTQYF. The CDR3 DNA is TGTGCCAGCAGCCGACGGACGGAGGGTACGCAGTATTTT.

This clonotype was seen repeatedly, ten times or more. The chain joins TRBV7-9 to TRBJ1-5; D ambiguous. The CDR3 length is 14 residues. The germline V gene has CDR1 SEHNR and CDR2 FQNEAQ (reference sequence). The germline V and J ends were trimmed by 3 bases and 4 bases, with 10 bases remaining between them. This chain's CDR3 is CASSLLGGNQPQHF. The CDR3 DNA reads TGTGCCAGCAGCTTGCTGGGAGGGAATCAGCCCCAGCATTTT. Drawing the rest from reference TRBV7-9 and TRBJ1-5, the complete variable domain is DTGVSQNPRHKITKRGQNVTFRCDPISEHNRLYWYRQTLGQGPEFLTYFQNEAQLEKSRLLSDRFSAERPKGSFSTLEIQRTEQGDSAMYLCASSLLGGNQPQHFGDGTRLSIL.

The table lists this clonotype with many counts. The V gene is TRBV9, the J gene TRBJ2-3; unclear D gene. The CDR3 runs to 16 residues. V lost 0 bases to trimming and J lost 0 bases, with 11 bases between them. The germline V gene encodes CDR1 SGDLS and CDR2 YYNGEE. CDR3: CASSVATGTSTDTQYF. The CDR3 DNA is TGTGCCAGCAGCGTAGCTACCGGTACGAGCACAGATACGCAGTATTTT.

This clonotype was recorded many times. The chain uses TRBV20-1 and TRBJ2-2; perhaps TRBD1 as D (6 bases). V lost 0 bases to trimming and J lost 2 bases, with 16 bases between them. Germline values: CDR1 DFQATT, CDR2 SNEGSKA (reference sequence). CDR3 length equals 17 residues. The CDR3 protein is CSARDLEDSENTGELFF. The CDR3 DNA reads as TGCAGTGCTAGAGATCTAGAGGACAGCGAAAACACCGGGGAGCTGTTTTTT.

This clonotype was seen a handful of times. This sequence joins TRBV6-5 and TRBJ2-1; TRBD2 might be the D (6 bases). Deletions cut 2 bases from V and 4 bases from J, with 15 bases between. Per germline, CDR1 MNHEY and CDR2 SVGAGI. The CDR3 sequence is 16 residues long. This CDR3 is CASSYTGDRGYNEQFF. CDR3 coding DNA: TGTGCCAGCAGTTACACCGGGGACCGGGGGTACAATGAGCAGTTCTTC.

This clonotype was recorded at least ten times. This chain uses TRBV29-1 with TRBJ2-7, with TRBD2 matching over 12 bases. The J segment lost 0 bases and the V segment lost 6 bases, leaving 6 bases of the junction unmatched. Germline assignment: CDR1 SQVTM and CDR2 ANQGSEA. This CDR3 region has 15 residues. Here the CDR3 reads CSVLGLAGSSYEQYV. CDR3 nucleotides: TGCAGCGTACTAGGACTAGCGGGGAGCTCCTACGAGCAGTACGTC.

This clonotype was found a few times. The chain carries TRBV7-9 and TRBJ2-6; a possible D gene is TRBD2 (5 bases). The germline gives CDR1 SEHNR, CDR2 FQNEAQ (reference sequence). The CDR3 runs to 15 residues. Trimming left V 8 bases short and J 4 bases short, with 15 bases between. The CDR3: CASLRSGVGANVLTF. Here the CDR3 DNA reads TGTGCCAGCTTGAGGTCCGGGGTCGGGGCCAACGTCCTGACTTTC.

This clonotype has at least ten counts. This sequence joins TRBV7-2 and TRBJ2-7; D is uncertain. The CDR3 runs 13 residues. Trimming removed 3 bases from V and 6 bases from J, with 12 bases in between. CDR1 and CDR2 from the germline V gene are SGHTA and FQGNSA. CDR3 residues: CASSLMGYGEQYF. CDR3 DNA: TGTGCCAGCAGCTTGATGGGGTACGGCGAGCAGTACTTC.

This clonotype was found many times. The V gene is TRBV5-1, the J gene TRBJ2-1; a possible D gene is TRBD2 (5 bases). V lost 4 bases, J lost 6 bases, and 11 bases lay in between. This CDR3 is 13 amino acids long. The germline gives CDR1 SGHRS, CDR2 YFSETQ. The CDR3 here is CASSEGPPNEQFF. The CDR3 DNA follows: TGCGCCAGCAGCGAGGGCCCGCCCAATGAGCAGTTCTTC.

J is TRBJ2-7 and V is TRBV11-2; either TRBD1 or TRBD2 may supply D (5 bases each). CDR3 length equals 13 residues. Germline V gene data show CDR1 as SGHAT and CDR2 as FQNNGV. The CDR3 loop reads CSSSLGETYEQYV. The CDR3 DNA follows: TGTTCCAGCAGCTTAGGGGAGACATACGAGCAGTACGTC.